These 30 T cell receptor beta chains share one sample of origin, sequenced in a study of identical twins. Via MiXCR, TCRdb re-called the 5' RACE reads, giving one row per CDR3 protein. Counted here are some 1,700,000 distinct CDR3 sequences, around 29% occurring once; the ten biggest clones make up more than 0.25%. The sequencing input was cord blood. These receptor sequences come from a newborn girl in good health.

V gene TRBV28 combines with J gene TRBJ2-4; maybe TRBD2 (5 bases). The CDR3 runs 12 residues. From germline, CDR1 is MDHEN and CDR2 SYDVKM. V was cut by 5 bases and J by 11 bases, with 13 bases left in between. The CDR3 region has the DNA TGTGCCAGCAGTCCCGGGGTAGCGTTTCAGTACTTC. Its protein product is CASSPGVAFQYF.

V usage is TRBV28 and J usage is TRBJ1-5; D is uncertain. CDR1 MDHEN and CDR2 SYDVKM come from the germline V gene. Deletions cut 2 bases from V and 4 bases from J, with 18 bases between. The CDR3 totals 17 residues. The chain's CDR3 is CASSLDRAHGSNQPQHF. The CDR3 DNA follows: TGTGCCAGCAGTTTAGACCGGGCCCACGGGTCAAATCAGCCCCAGCATTTT.

The chain uses TRBV6-1 and TRBJ1-4, with D unresolved. V was clipped by 7 bases and J by 1 base, with 10 bases between them. CDR3 length: 14 amino acids. CDR1 MNHNS and CDR2 SASEGT come from the germline V gene. The CDR3 sequence: CASTGVKTNEKLFF. DNA for the CDR3: TGTGCCAGCACCGGGGTCAAAACTAATGAAAAACTGTTTTTT.

The chain couples TRBV20-1 to TRBJ1-4; 11 bases are shared with TRBD1. The V gene's germline CDR1 is DFQATT and CDR2 SNEGSKA (reference sequence). The CDR3 contains 19 residues. Trimming at V came to 5 bases and at J to 0 bases, leaving 14 bases not matched to a gene. CDR3 amino acids: CSAVFWTGGLVATNEKLFF. CDR3 DNA: TGCAGTGCTGTATTTTGGACAGGGGGCTTAGTTGCAACTAATGAAAAACTGTTTTTT.

V gene TRBV11-2 combines with J gene TRBJ1-2, with 7 nucleotides matching TRBD1. V shed 0 bases, J shed 6 bases, and the junction held 7 bases outside the gene matches. This CDR3 is 15 amino acids long. Germline CDR1 and CDR2: SGHAT and FQNNGV. The DNA of the CDR3 is TGTGCCAGCAGCTTAGAGGTTGCAGGGGGGAATGGCTACACCTTC. It translates to CASSLEVAGGNGYTF.

The CDR3 DNA sequence: TGTGCCAGCAGTGATCTAGCGGGGTATCTCAACGAGCAGTACTTC. It yields the protein CASSDLAGYLNEQYF. The chain combines TRBV6-1 with TRBJ2-7; 9 nucleotides line up with TRBD2. Germline V gives CDR1 MNHNS, CDR2 SASEGT. The V and J ends lost 3 bases and 5 bases, in that order; junction bases with no gene match: 8. This CDR3 is built from 15 residues.

This clonotype was seen repeatedly, ten times or more. The genes are TRBV29-1 and TRBJ2-7; no reliable D call. The germline CDR1 and CDR2 sequences are SQVTM and ANQGSEA. The CDR3 is made up of 12 amino acids. V lost 4 bases, J lost 4 bases, and 11 bases lay in between. This chain's CDR3 is CSVGAGTYEQYF. CDR3 bases: TGCAGCGTTGGTGCAGGAACTTACGAGCAGTACTTC.

This clonotype has ten or more counts. J is TRBJ2-3 and V is TRBV10-3; D unclear. Trimming took off 6 bases at V and 1 base at J, with 11 bases between the two ends. This CDR3 has 14 residues. CDR1 and CDR2 from the germline V gene are ENHRY and SYGVKD. DNA of the CDR3: TGTGCCATCAGGGCTACCCAAGGCACAGATACGCAGTATTTT. The encoded protein is CAIRATQGTDTQYF.

In its sample, this clonotype was seen a few times. The V gene is TRBV25-1, the J gene TRBJ1-2; possibly TRBD1 for D (6 bases). Germline lookup yields CDR1 MGHDK and CDR2 SYGVNS. This CDR3 contains 13 residues. V lost 6 bases and J 4 bases, leaving 12 bases between the germline ends. The CDR3 DNA reads TGTGCCAGCAGCGGACAGAATTTCTATGGCTACACCTTC. It codes for CASSGQNFYGYTF.

The chain recombines TRBV4-2 with TRBJ2-5, with TRBD2 as a possible D gene (6 bases). Germline V lookup: CDR1 LGHNA, CDR2 YNFKEQ. The length of the CDR3 is 16 residues. With 4 bases removed from V and 11 bases from J, the gap between germline ends came to 26 bases. The CDR3, as DNA: TGTGCCAGCAGCCCTTTGTTAGCGGTCACCTACAATGAGCAGTACTTC. Protein sequence: CASSPLLAVTYNEQYF.

The chain uses TRBV20-1 and TRBJ2-5; 11 bases are a match to TRBD1. The DNA matches TRBJ2-7 better at its end, which makes the J call doubtful. There are 15 residues in the CDR3. Per germline, CDR1 DFQATT and CDR2 SNEGSKA (reference sequence). The CDR3 DNA sequence: TGCAGTGCTAGAGGTACAGGGACAGGGGGATACGAGCAGTACTTC. Translation: CSARGTGTGGYEQYF.

This clonotype was seen a few times. The DNA of the CDR3 is TGTGCCACCAGCAGAGATAAGGGGGGAAACGAGCAGTACTTC. Protein sequence: CATSRDKGGNEQYF. V and J are TRBV15 and TRBJ2-7; D possibly matches TRBD1 or TRBD2 (6 bases each). V dropped 0 bases and J dropped 5 bases, with 11 bases sitting between them. The CDR3 is 14 residues long. Germline V gene data show CDR1 as LNHNV and CDR2 as YYDKDF (reference sequence).

V is TRBV28 and J is TRBJ1-4; D uncertain. The V end lost 5 bases, the J end lost 4 bases, and 11 bases lay between the germline ends. Germline CDR1 MDHEN, CDR2 SYDVKM. The length of the CDR3 is 14 residues. CDR3 DNA sequence: TGTGCCAGCAGTCCCCACCACAGTAATGAAAAACTGTTTTTT. This gives the protein CASSPHHSNEKLFF.

The chain recombines TRBV5-5 with TRBJ1-5; D is possibly TRBD1 (5 bases). CDR3 length: 15 amino acids. V was trimmed by 4 bases and J by 4 bases, leaving 15 bases between them. Germline assignment: CDR1 SGHKS and CDR2 YYEKEE (reference sequence). This CDR3 is CASSPVWGGNQPQHF. CDR3 in DNA: TGTGCCAGCAGCCCCGTTTGGGGGGGGAATCAGCCCCAGCATTTT. Combining the CDR3 with reference TRBV5-5 and TRBJ1-5 gives the whole variable domain DAGVTQSPTHLIKTRGQQVTLRCSPISGHKSVSWYQQVLGQGPQFIFQYYEKEERGRGNFPDRFSARQFPNYSSELNVNALLLGDSALYLCASSPVWGGNQPQHFGDGTRLSIL.

The chain employs TRBV3-1 and TRBJ2-4; 8 bases match TRBD1. The end of the DNA is better explained by TRBJ2-7, so the J call may be wrong. The CDR3 extends over 16 amino acids. Looked up from germline, CDR1 is LGHDT and CDR2 is YNNKEL (reference sequence). This chain's CDR3 is CASSQDGRGHTYEQYF. The CDR3 bases are TGTGCCAGCAGCCAAGATGGCAGGGGGCATACCTACGAGCAGTACTTC.

This clonotype showed up just a few times. The chain employs TRBV28 and TRBJ1-1; no reliable D call. Germline V CDR1 and CDR2: MDHEN, SYDVKM. V dropped 7 bases and J dropped 0 bases, with 9 bases sitting between them. This CDR3 is 13 amino acids long. In nucleotides, the CDR3 is TGTGCCAGCACAATGTGGATGAACACTGAAGCTTTCTTT. This gives the protein CASTMWMNTEAFF.

The chain uses TRBV6-5 and TRBJ2-3; TRBD2 matches at 13 bases. The ends lost 3 bases at V and 3 bases at J; junction bases unmatched: 3. Germline loops: CDR1 MNHEY, CDR2 SVGAGI. The CDR3 covers 16 residues. In nucleotides, the CDR3 is TGTGCCAGCAGTTATGGGACTAGCGGGGTGACAGATACGCAGTATTTT. This encodes CASSYGTSGVTDTQYF.

This clonotype was seen more than once but under ten times. This chain links TRBV10-3 with TRBJ2-5; 7 nucleotides agree with TRBD2. Germline V lookup: CDR1 ENHRY, CDR2 SYGVKD. This CDR3 has 14 residues. The J segment lost 2 bases and the V segment lost 6 bases, leaving 6 bases of the junction unmatched. The chain's CDR3 is CAIRIGTTQETQYF. CDR3 nucleotides: TGTGCCATCAGAATCGGGACTACTCAAGAGACCCAGTACTTC.

With regard to this clonotype: The junction differs from germline at one of its ends, possibly a read error. This sequence joins TRBV20-1 and TRBJ1-5, with D perhaps TRBD1 (5 bases). This CDR3 is built from 13 residues. The germline CDR1 and CDR2 sequences are DFQATT and SNEGSKA (reference sequence). The CDR3 reads CSARAPSNPPQHF. CDR3 sequence (DNA): TGCAGTGCCAGGGCCCCAAGCAATCCGCCCCAGCATTTT.

The chain carries TRBV6-1 and TRBJ2-3; TRBD2 matches 7 bases. CDR3 size: 18 residues. Trimming cost V 4 bases and J 0 bases; bases outside gene matches: 13. Germline V gene sequence: CDR1 MNHNS, CDR2 SASEGT. CDR3 nucleotides: TGTGCCAGCAGTGCCTCGGGACTACCTAAACCCAGCACAGATACGCAGTATTTT. Translation gives CASSASGLPKPSTDTQYF.

This clonotype has a handful of counts. V and J are TRBV15 and TRBJ1-1; 10 bases are shared with TRBD1. V shed 1 base and J 1 base; nucleotides not matched to a gene: 6. The CDR3 has 17 amino acids. The germline V gene encodes CDR1 LNHNV and CDR2 YYDKDF (reference sequence). CDR3 sequence reads: CATSRVPGTGANTEAFF. The CDR3 DNA sequence: TGTGCCACCAGCAGAGTGCCTGGGACAGGGGCGAACACTGAAGCTTTCTTT. Filled out from reference TRBV15 and TRBJ1-1, the complete variable domain reads DAMVIQNPRYQVTQFGKPVTLSCSQTLNHNVMYWYQQKSSQAPKLLFHYYDKDFNNEADTPDNFQSRRPNTSFCFLDIRSPGLGDTAMYLCATSRVPGTGANTEAFFGQGTRLTVV.

This clonotype was recorded at least ten times. The chain is built from TRBV4-2 and TRBJ2-5; D unresolved. The CDR3 sequence is 15 residues long. Germline V gene lookup returns CDR1 LGHNA and CDR2 YNFKEQ. Trimming took off 5 bases at V and 0 bases at J, with 13 bases between the two ends. The CDR3 reads CASSSRATYQETQYF. For the CDR3, the DNA is TGTGCCAGCAGCTCCCGGGCGACTTACCAAGAGACCCAGTACTTC.

The genes are TRBV5-1 and TRBJ2-2; tentatively, D is TRBD1 (6 bases). Per germline, CDR1 SGHRS and CDR2 YFSETQ. V was shortened by 3 bases and J by 4 bases, with 10 bases between the two germline ends. The CDR3 runs 14 residues. The CDR3 coding sequence is TGCGCCAGCAGCTCGAGGGACACCACCGGGGAGCTGTTTTTT. Its translation: CASSSRDTTGELFF.

The J gene is TRBJ2-3, the V gene TRBV24-1, with 9 bases lining up with TRBD1. The CDR3 is 17 amino acids. J gave up 1 base and V 4 bases, and 8 bases lay outside the gene matches. Looked up from germline, CDR1 is KGHDR and CDR2 is SFDVKD. The CDR3 spells CATSDLRQGVGTDTQYF. The DNA for the CDR3 is TGTGCCACCAGTGACCTGAGACAGGGGGTGGGCACAGATACGCAGTATTTT.

This clonotype was recorded at least ten times. J is TRBJ2-1 and V is TRBV20-1; TRBD2 aligns across 11 bases. The CDR3 totals 14 residues. Germline V gene lookup returns CDR1 DFQATT and CDR2 SNEGSKA (reference sequence). V gave up 0 bases and J gave up 6 bases; unmatched junction bases: 1. For the CDR3, the DNA is TGCAGTGCTAGAGATAGCGGGAGGGCCAATGAGCAGTTCTTC. Its protein product is CSARDSGRANEQFF.

The gene calls are TRBV7-2 and TRBJ1-1, with D possibly TRBD1 on 5 matching bases. The CDR3 contains 15 residues. CDR1 is SGHTA and CDR2 is FQGNSA in the germline V gene. Trimming shortened V by 2 bases and J by 5 bases, and 15 bases separated the two germline ends. In nucleotides, the CDR3 is TGTGCCAGCAGCTTAATAACGTCGGGGGGGACTGAAGCTTTCTTT. It codes for CASSLITSGGTEAFF.

The V and J genes are TRBV5-1 and TRBJ1-2; D is possibly TRBD1 (5 bases). V dropped 0 bases and J dropped 3 bases, with 12 bases sitting between them. Per germline, CDR1 SGHRS and CDR2 YFSETQ. The CDR3 totals 15 residues. The DNA for the CDR3 is TGCGCCAGCAGCTTGGGGGGCACGCCGGACTATGGCTACACCTTC. This translates into CASSLGGTPDYGYTF. Full variable domain (remainder filled in from reference TRBV5-1 and TRBJ1-2): KAGVTQTPRYLIKTRGQQVTLSCSPISGHRSVSWYQQTPGQGLQFLFEYFSETQRNKGNFPGRFSGRQFSNSRSEMNVSTLELGDSALYLCASSLGGTPDYGYTFGSGTRLTVV.

About this clonotype: One base away lies a much larger clone, so this may be a sequencing read error. The chain couples TRBV20-1 to TRBJ1-5; D gene unclear. Per the germline V gene, CDR1 is DFQATT and CDR2 is SNEGSKA (reference sequence). The CDR3 totals 9 residues. The chain's CDR3 is CSANRPQHF. The CDR3 bases are TGCAGTGCTAATCGGCCCCAGCATTTT.

Many counts were recorded for this clonotype. For the CDR3, the DNA is TGTGCCAGCAGCCGGGGGGCAGAGACCCAGTACTTC. Its translation is CASSRGAETQYF. V usage is TRBV12-3 or TRBV12-4 and J usage is TRBJ2-5; possibly TRBD2 for D (7 bases). The CDR3 sequence is 12 residues long. V was trimmed by 6 bases and J by 4 bases, leaving 9 bases between them.

In this sample, this clonotype turned up a few times. This rearrangement joins TRBV4-2 to TRBJ1-5; no definite D call. V was trimmed by 1 base and J by 1 base, leaving 8 bases between them. Looked up from germline, CDR1 is LGHNA and CDR2 is YNFKEQ. The CDR3 consists of 15 residues. CDR3 loop: CASSQGERSNQPQHF. The CDR3 region has the DNA TGTGCCAGCAGCCAAGGGGAAAGGAGCAATCAGCCCCAGCATTTT.